A single sample gave rise to the 3 T cell receptor beta chains below, sequenced in a study of blood T cell repertoires in COVID-19. Libraries were prepared by immunoSEQ multiplex PCR; TCRdb keeps only in-frame clonotypes and omits some of them. The repertoire holds about 210,000 clones, with around nine tenths as singletons. Sample: PBMCs or T cells enriched from blood (not recorded which). These TCRs come from a woman aged 25 to 39 who had been exposed to COVID-19.

The chain combines TRBV23-1 with TRBJ2-7, with D perhaps matching TRBD1 (5 bases). TRBV23-1 is given ORF status, its function remaining uncertain. V lost 0 bases and J lost 3, with 12 bases in between. The CDR3 is made up of 15 amino acids. The CDR3 sequence is CASSQSRQGGYEQYF. In DNA, the CDR3 is TGCGCCAGCAGTCAATCGAGGCAGGGCGGCTACGAGCAGTACTTC.

The genes are TRBV28 and TRBJ1-5; D ambiguous. V lost 8 bases to trimming and J lost 10 bases, with 15 bases between them. There are 12 residues in the CDR3. Germline assignment: CDR1 MDHEN and CDR2 SYDVKM. CDR3 region: CASVAGSGPQHF. Written as DNA, the CDR3 is TGTGCCAGCGTCGCGGGCTCGGGACCCCAGCATTTT.

This sequence joins TRBV5-5 and TRBJ2-3, with 8 bases that match TRBD2. This CDR3 is built from 16 residues. The germline gives CDR1 SGHKS, CDR2 YYEKEE (reference sequence). The J segment lost 0 bases and the V segment lost 4 bases, leaving 7 bases of the junction unmatched. The CDR3 coding sequence is TGTGCCAGCAGCAGTCGGGGGGGGCCTAGCACAGATACGCAGTATTTT. As protein: CASSSRGGPSTDTQYF. The full variable domain, its missing parts supplied by reference TRBV5-5 and TRBJ2-3, is DAGVTQSPTHLIKTRGQQVTLRCSPISGHKSVSWYQQVLGQGPQFIFQYYEKEERGRGNFPDRFSARQFPNYSSELNVNALLLGDSALYLCASSSRGGPSTDTQYFGPGTRLTVL.